The rows below give T cell receptor beta chains drawn from one sample of a study of blood T cells in healthy people across ages. TCRdb re-analysed the 5' RACE reads in MiXCR, keeping a single row per CDR3 protein. The sample lists approximately 2,000,000 distinct CDR3 sequences, more than 35% seen once, with roughly 23% in the top ten. What was sequenced was blood. The receptors here all came from a human donor in good health. Each CDR3 is given with its conserved first and last residue. D genes are given only for firm matches. Clone size is not always given. Where it is, it says once, few, many or a class for expanded clones.

j_gene	abundance	v_gene	d_gene	CDR3aa	CDR3nt
TRBJ2-5	.	TRBV9	.	CASSVGDWQETQYF	TGTGCCAGCAGCGTAGGAGACTGGCAAGAGACCCAGTACTTC
TRBJ2-1	.	TRBV6-2/TRBV6-3	TRBD2	CASNGGGLGEQFF	TGTGCCAGCAATGGCGGGGGGTTAGGTGAGCAGTTCTTC
TRBJ2-3	.	TRBV20-1	.	CSAKEWAGTDTQYF	TGCAGTGCTAAGGAATGGGCGGGCACAGATACGCAGTATTTT
TRBJ2-3	few	TRBV5-1	TRBD2	CASSLAGGQVSTDTQYF	TGCGCCAGCAGCTTAGCGGGGGGCCAAGTTAGCACAGATACGCAGTATTTT
TRBJ1-6	.	TRBV18	.	CASSPGSSLPLHF	TGTGCCAGCTCACCGGGAAGCAGTTTACCCCTCCACTTT
TRBJ2-4	few	TRBV2	.	CASSEVPGNIQYF	TGTGCCAGCAGTGAAGTACCCGGTAACATTCAGTACTTC
TRBJ2-1	few	TRBV9	.	CASSVGDYSYNEQFF	TGTGCCAGCAGCGTAGGGGATTACTCCTACAATGAGCAGTTCTTC
TRBJ2-1	.	TRBV7-9	.	CASSARQVVIQETQFF	TGTGCCAGCAGCGCTCGACAGGTCGTTATACAAGAGACCCAGTTCTTC
TRBJ2-5	.	TRBV20-1	.	CSARGKTRGNQETQYF	TGCAGTGCTAGAGGGAAAACTAGAGGGAACCAAGAGACCCAGTACTTC
TRBJ2-3	.	TRBV10-3	TRBD1	CAISEQDRGATDTQYF	TGTGCCATCAGTGAGCAGGACAGGGGGGCCACAGATACGCAGTATTTT
TRBJ2-3	.	TRBV12-3/TRBV12-4	TRBD1	CASSLWDRGQDTQYF	TGTGCCAGCAGTTTATGGGACAGGGGGCAAGATACGCAGTATTTT
TRBJ2-1	few	TRBV7-2	TRBD2	CASRPSGGIYNEQFF	TGTGCCAGCAGACCGTCCGGGGGGATCTACAATGAGCAGTTCTTC
TRBJ2-3	few	TRBV20-1	.	CSAETPSATDTQYF	TGCAGTGCTGAGACACCATCTGCGACAGATACGCAGTATTTT
TRBJ1-1	.	TRBV12-5	.	CASPGPGNTEAFF	TGTGCTAGCCCGGGGCCAGGGAACACTGAAGCTTTCTTT
TRBJ2-5	.	TRBV7-8	.	CASSTWATPSQETQYF	TGTGCCAGCAGCACCTGGGCTACCCCCTCTCAAGAGACCCAGTACTTC
TRBJ1-5	.	TRBV20-1	.	CSAPSTVTSNQPQHF	TGCAGTGCCCCGTCAACAGTAACAAGCAATCAGCCCCAGCATTTT
TRBJ2-6	.	TRBV5-1	.	CASSLGRNPPGANVLTF	TGCGCCAGCAGCTTGGGAAGGAACCCACCCGGGGCCAATGTCCTGACTTTC
TRBJ2-7	.	TRBV20-1	.	CSVYGGHGQYF	TGCAGTGTTTACGGAGGTCACGGGCAGTACTTC
TRBJ1-2	few	TRBV7-2	.	CASSPGLGTYGYTF	TGTGCCAGCAGCCCAGGACTGGGGACCTATGGCTACACCTTC
TRBJ2-1	.	TRBV6-2/TRBV6-3	TRBD2	CASSYSRTSGAHYNEQFF	TGTGCCAGCAGTTACTCTAGGACTAGCGGGGCCCATTACAATGAGCAGTTCTTC
TRBJ2-1	.	TRBV4-3	.	CASSQEGGIYIHNEQFF	TGCGCCAGCAGCCAAGAAGGCGGGATTTACATTCACAATGAGCAGTTCTTC
TRBJ2-5	once	TRBV7-2	.	CASSLVPRGTDSYF	TGTGCCAGCAGCTTAGTACCCCGCGGGACAGATTCGTACTTC
TRBJ2-1	few	TRBV9	.	CASSVGAHEQFF	TGTGCCAGCAGCGTGGGGGCCCATGAGCAGTTCTTC
TRBJ1-2	.	TRBV12-3/TRBV12-4	.	CASSNTGFSTVGYTF	TGTGCCAGCAGTAATACAGGGTTCAGCACTGTGGGCTACACCTTC
TRBJ2-7	few	TRBV6-5	.	CASSQTANINYEQYF	TGTGCCAGCAGTCAGACAGCTAACATCAACTACGAGCAGTACTTC
TRBJ1-2	.	TRBV20-1	TRBD1	CSARDGSGQGNGYTF	TGCAGTGCTAGAGATGGTTCCGGACAGGGAAATGGCTACACCTTC
TRBJ1-2	few	TRBV28	.	CASRGTVVDGYTF	TGTGCCAGCAGAGGGACGGTAGTGGATGGCTACACCTTC
TRBJ2-5	.	TRBV4-3	TRBD1	CASSQTLTGGETQYF	TGCGCCAGCAGCCAAACTCTGACAGGGGGGGAGACCCAGTACTTC
TRBJ1-1	.	TRBV28	.	CASNIRPMNTEAFF	TGTGCCAGCAACATCCGACCGATGAACACTGAAGCTTTCTTT
TRBJ2-5	.	TRBV7-9	TRBD1	CASSFRDREETQYF	TGTGCCAGCAGCTTCCGGGACAGAGAAGAGACCCAGTACTTC
TRBJ2-7	many	TRBV5-1	.	CASSLVSGTYEQYF	TGCGCCAGCAGCCTAGTGTCAGGGACTTACGAGCAGTACTTC
TRBJ2-7	few	TRBV6-1	TRBD1	CASSELRDSPNEQYF	TGTGCCAGCAGTGAACTGAGGGACAGCCCTAACGAGCAGTACTTC
TRBJ2-4	.	TRBV4-1	.	CASSQDEGVEIQYF	TGCGCCAGCAGCCAAGATGAGGGCGTAGAGATCCAGTACTTC
TRBJ2-5	few	TRBV7-2	.	CASSPQDSWWGTQYF	TGTGCCAGCAGCCCACAGGACTCCTGGTGGGGGACCCAGTACTTC
TRBJ1-2	few	TRBV2	.	CASSGQSPYGYTF	TGTGCCAGCAGTGGGCAGAGCCCCTATGGCTACACCTTC
TRBJ2-3	.	TRBV20-1	.	CSASGLQETDTQYF	TGCAGTGCTAGCGGGCTCCAGGAGACAGATACGCAGTATTTT
TRBJ2-6	.	TRBV20-1	.	CSARVTGRAGANVLTF	TGCAGTGCTAGAGTTACGGGGCGCGCTGGGGCCAACGTCCTGACTTTC
TRBJ2-5	.	TRBV20-1	.	CGARAVGIKMYQETQYF	TGCGGTGCTAGAGCGGTGGGCATCAAGATGTACCAAGAGACCCAGTACTTC
TRBJ2-1	once	TRBV12-3/TRBV12-4	.	CASSLGTPPNYNEQFF	TGTGCCAGCAGTTTAGGTACCCCACCGAACTACAATGAGCAGTTCTTC